Here is one T cell receptor (beta chain) with its context. Antigen unknown. TCRdb's table, derived via immunoSEQ multiplex PCR, lists solely in-frame clones and lacks some. Of some 140,000 clones listed, almost 85% are singletons. This CDR3 has 18 amino acids. Unmatched junction bases numbered 19, after V lost 8 bases and J lost 2 bases. Germline V gene sequence: CDR1 MNHEY, CDR2 SMNVEV (reference sequence). The data originate from a study of cytomegalovirus exposure and HLA in healthy donors. The study's findings and limits: Among TCR beta chains, those listed as cytomegalovirus-associated numbered roughly 150. Rarity held for most TCR sequences, but there were some public TCRs that occurred in many donors. Per published reports, the classifier diagnosed cytomegalovirus status with high specificity and sensitivity. In the 120 or so validation repertoires, under 95% of cluster scores exceeded 0, per a later analysis.

The gene calls are TRBV27 and TRBJ2-5, with 8 bases that match TRBD2. This TCR came from a woman aged 25 to 45 in good health and CMV-seronegative. The specimen sequenced was PBMCs. The CDR3 DNA sequence: TGTGCCAGCCCGAAGACTGGCGACCGCGGGGGGATACAAGAGACCCAGTACTTC. This gives the protein CASPKTGDRGGIQETQYF.